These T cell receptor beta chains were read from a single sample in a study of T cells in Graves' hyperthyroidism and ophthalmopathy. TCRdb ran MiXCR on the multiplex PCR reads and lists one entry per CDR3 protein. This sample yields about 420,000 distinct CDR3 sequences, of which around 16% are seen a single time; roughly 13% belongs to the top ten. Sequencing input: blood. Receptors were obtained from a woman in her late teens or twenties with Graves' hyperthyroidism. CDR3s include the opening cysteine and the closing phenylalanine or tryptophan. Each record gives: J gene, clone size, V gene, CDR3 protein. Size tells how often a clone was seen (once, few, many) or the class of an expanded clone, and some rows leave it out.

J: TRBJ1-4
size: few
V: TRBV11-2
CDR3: CASSYDGQVNEKLFF

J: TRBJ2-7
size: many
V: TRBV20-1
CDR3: CSARGDRTYEQYF

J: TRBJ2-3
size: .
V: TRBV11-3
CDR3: CASSLSRGAPDTQYF

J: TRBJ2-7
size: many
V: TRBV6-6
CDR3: CASSYSGRGIYEQYF

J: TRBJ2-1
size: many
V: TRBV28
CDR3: CASSLGGLNNEQFF

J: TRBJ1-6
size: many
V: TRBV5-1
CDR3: CASSGTGDSPLHF

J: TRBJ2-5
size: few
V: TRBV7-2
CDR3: CASSLSPGAVAGSTFPQETQYF

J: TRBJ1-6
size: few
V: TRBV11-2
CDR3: CASSLGESWANSPLHF

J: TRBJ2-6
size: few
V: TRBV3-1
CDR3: CASRRSGRRAGANVLTF

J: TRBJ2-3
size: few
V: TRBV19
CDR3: CASSIGPDTQYF

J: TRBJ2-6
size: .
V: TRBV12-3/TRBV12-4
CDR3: CASSSRQDSGANVLTF

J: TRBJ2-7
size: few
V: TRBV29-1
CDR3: CSVLKDSWEQYF

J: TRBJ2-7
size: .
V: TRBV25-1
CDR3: CASRKQGASYEQYF

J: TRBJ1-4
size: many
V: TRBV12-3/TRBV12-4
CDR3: CASSPRSNEKLFF

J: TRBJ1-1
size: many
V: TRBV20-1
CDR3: CSAREKTGFLPMNTEAFF

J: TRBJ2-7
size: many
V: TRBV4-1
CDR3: CASSQDRGTGTEQYF

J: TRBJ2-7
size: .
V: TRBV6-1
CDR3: CASSGTSESVEQYF

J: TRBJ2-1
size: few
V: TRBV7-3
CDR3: CASTRGPNNEQFF

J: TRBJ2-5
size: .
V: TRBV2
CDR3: CASSASGGLKETQYF

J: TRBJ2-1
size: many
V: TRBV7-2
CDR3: CASSFQSTVGNEQFF

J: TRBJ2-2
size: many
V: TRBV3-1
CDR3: CASSQRDRGLNTGELFF

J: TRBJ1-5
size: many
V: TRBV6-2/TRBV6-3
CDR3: CASSLTTGGYQPQHF

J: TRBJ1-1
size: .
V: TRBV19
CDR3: CASSLQGHNTEAFF

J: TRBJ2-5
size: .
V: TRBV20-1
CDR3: CSARVLGTEYGETQYF

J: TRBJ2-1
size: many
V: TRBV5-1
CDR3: CASSLAPSGGAAQFF

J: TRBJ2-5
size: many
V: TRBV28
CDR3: CASSTTPGLAPRQETQYF

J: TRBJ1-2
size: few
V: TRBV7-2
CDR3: CASSDSFLYGYTF

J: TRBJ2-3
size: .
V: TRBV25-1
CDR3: CASSEFISDPAPTDTQYF

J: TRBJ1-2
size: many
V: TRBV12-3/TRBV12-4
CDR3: CASSLTGRNGYTF

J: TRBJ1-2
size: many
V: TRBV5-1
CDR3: CASSLDSDLGRYGYTF

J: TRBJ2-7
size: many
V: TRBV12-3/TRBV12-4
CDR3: CASSFATGREQYF

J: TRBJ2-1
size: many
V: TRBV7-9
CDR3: CASEQTTDNEQFF

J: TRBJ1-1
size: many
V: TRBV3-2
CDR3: CDGENRGPLNTEAFF

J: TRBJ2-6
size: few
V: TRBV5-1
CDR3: CASSFQAPGSGANVLTF

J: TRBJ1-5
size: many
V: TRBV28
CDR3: CASSTTGGARIGNQPQHF

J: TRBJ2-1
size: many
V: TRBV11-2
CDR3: CASSSTPSSYNEQFF

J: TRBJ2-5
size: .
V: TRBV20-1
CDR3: CSASFGLAGDATQYF

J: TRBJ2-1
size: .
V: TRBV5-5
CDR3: CASSLEIGEQFF

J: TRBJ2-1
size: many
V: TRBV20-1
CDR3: CSARRTGISGNEQFF

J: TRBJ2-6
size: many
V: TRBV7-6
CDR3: CASSLARQGIWSGANVLTF

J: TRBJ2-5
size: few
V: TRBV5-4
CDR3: CASSLATIQETQYF

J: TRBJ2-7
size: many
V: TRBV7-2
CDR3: CASSLGGGRREQYF

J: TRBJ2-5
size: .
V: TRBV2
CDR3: CASSMGLARQETQYF

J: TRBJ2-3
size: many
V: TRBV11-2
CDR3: CASTPVRGAPDTQYF

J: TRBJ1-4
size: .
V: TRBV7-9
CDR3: CVSSPQATNEKLFF

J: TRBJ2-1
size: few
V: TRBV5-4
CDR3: CASSLGQGTEQFF

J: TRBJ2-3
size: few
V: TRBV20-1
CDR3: CSARDFHGPGPTDTQYF

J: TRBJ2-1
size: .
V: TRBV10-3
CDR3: CAISEASGSLREQFF

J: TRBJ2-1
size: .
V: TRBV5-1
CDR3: CASTIEAGVGGFF

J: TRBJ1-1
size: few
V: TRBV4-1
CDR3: CASSQGFSAGGTEAFF

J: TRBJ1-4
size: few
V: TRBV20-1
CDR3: CSATPLTGVREKLFF

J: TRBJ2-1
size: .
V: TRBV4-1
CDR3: CASSHPPLAGGLNEQFF

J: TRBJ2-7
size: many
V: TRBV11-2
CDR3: CASSFSGTSYEQYF

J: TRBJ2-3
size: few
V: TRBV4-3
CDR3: CASSQVLVRQGGVSGTQYF

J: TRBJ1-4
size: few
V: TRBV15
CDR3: CATSTNGKPNEKLFF